This TCR beta chain was documented in a study of blood T cell repertoires in COVID-19. Study-level information: The samples span acute and convalescent COVID-19 from the United States, Italy and Spain.

J gave up 3 bases and V 6 bases, and 3 bases lay outside the gene matches. The length of the CDR3 is 13 residues. CDR1 is SEHNR, CDR2 FQNEAQ, per germline (reference sequence). The repertoire was sequenced with immunoSEQ multiplex PCR; TCRdb's copy has only in-frame clones and lacks some. The sample lists about 98,000 clones; around 81% were seen once. The source is a man aged 55-75 years with acute or convalescent COVID-19. The chain recombines TRBV7-9 with TRBJ2-7; 9 bases map to TRBD1. Material for sequencing was peripheral blood. CDR3 DNA: TGTGCCAGCAGTGGGACAGGGAACTACGAGCAGTACTTC. This gives the protein CASSGTGNYEQYF. The entire variable domain, with the rest obtained from reference TRBV7-9 and TRBJ2-7, is as follows: DTGVSQNPRHKITKRGQNVTFRCDPISEHNRLYWYRQTLGQGPEFLTYFQNEAQLEKSRLLSDRFSAERPKGSFSTLEIQRTEQGDSAMYLCASSGTGNYEQYFGPGTRLTVT.